This T cell receptor (beta chain) was sequenced for a study of tumor-infiltrating lymphocytes in localized non-small cell lung cancer. For the study at large: Some samples were collected after neoadjuvant chemotherapy; smokers, never-smokers and several histologies were included. Tumor tissue and non-adjacent uninvolved lung came from each patient. Study-level points and caveats: Tumors had more T cell infiltration than uninvolved lung, per TCRbeta sequencing and CD3 counts. TCR sequencing covered a subset of patients with enough tissue.

Points on this clone: What it recognizes is unknown.

Sequenced by immunoSEQ multiplex PCR; TCRdb stores in-frame clones only, minus some. The sample holds some 9,500 clones; 70% to 85% are singletons and the top ten take 9.8%. Unmatched junction bases numbered 11, after V lost 0 bases and J lost 4 bases. The length of the CDR3 is 20 residues. Germline CDR1 is SGHTS and CDR2 is YDEGEE. The specimen was lung tumor tissue. The chain carries TRBV5-8 and TRBJ2-1, with 15 positions matching TRBD2. The sequence came from a human donor with non-small cell lung cancer. CDR3 coding DNA: TGTGCCAGCAGCTTGGTATCGGGACTAGCGGGAGGAATTCGGTACAATGAGCAGTTCTTC. Protein: CASSLVSGLAGGIRYNEQFF. The entire variable domain, with the rest obtained from reference TRBV5-8 and TRBJ2-1, is as follows: EAGVTQSPTHLIKTRGQQATLRCSPISGHTSVYWYQQALGLGLQFLLWYDEGEERNRGNFPPRFSGRQFPNYSSELNVNALELEDSALYLCASSLVSGLAGGIRYNEQFFGPGTRLTVL.